This T cell receptor (beta chain) is from a study of siplizumab effects on memory and regulatory T cells. Sequencing was performed with immunoSEQ multiplex PCR; in TCRdb, only in-frame clones are kept and a portion is missing. The sample carries over 100,000 clones, about 91% recorded once. Overall study results and limits: Among mappable alloreactive CD4+ clones, the Treg-derived fraction averaged around 70% with siplizumab versus around 26% in controls. A major contribution to the alloresponse seemed to be made by naive T cells, which seemed more diverse than memory cells. Tregs proliferating in siplizumab cultures lacked confirmation of their suppressive function.

From germline, CDR1 is MDHEN and CDR2 SYDVKM. This CDR3 comprises 15 residues. Deletions cut 7 bases from V and 3 bases from J, with 16 bases between. Comment on this clone: Antigen specificity is unknown.

The chain carries TRBV28 and TRBJ1-5, with D possibly matching TRBD1 (5 bases). The specimen was Tregs sorted from blood. The TCR sequence derives from a human donor in good health. The CDR3 region is CASIGAEKANQPQHF. The CDR3 region has the DNA TGTGCCAGCATTGGGGCAGAAAAGGCCAATCAGCCCCAGCATTTT.